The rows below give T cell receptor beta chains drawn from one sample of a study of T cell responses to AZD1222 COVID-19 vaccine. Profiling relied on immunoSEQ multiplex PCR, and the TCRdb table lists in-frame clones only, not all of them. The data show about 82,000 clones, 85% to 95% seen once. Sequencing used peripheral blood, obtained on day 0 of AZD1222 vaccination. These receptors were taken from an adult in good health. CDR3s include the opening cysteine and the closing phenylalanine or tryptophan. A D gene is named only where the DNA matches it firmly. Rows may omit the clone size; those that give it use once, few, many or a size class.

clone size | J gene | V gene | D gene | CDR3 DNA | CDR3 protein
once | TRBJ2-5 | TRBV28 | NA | TGTGCCAGACGGGACAGGGGGAAAGGACTAGCGGGCCCCGGCAAAGAGACCCAGTACTTC | CARRDRGKGLAGPGKETQYF
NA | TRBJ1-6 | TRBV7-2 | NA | TGTGCCAGCAGCTTCCGGGTCTATAATTCACCCCTCCACTTT | CASSFRVYNSPLHF
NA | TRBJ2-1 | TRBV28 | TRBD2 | TGTGCCAGCAGCCTTAGCGGGGGGGCCATCGGAACCAATGAGCAGTTCTTC | CASSLSGGAIGTNEQFF
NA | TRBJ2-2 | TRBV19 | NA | TGTGCTCGTTGGAGGCCCAGGGCCGGGGAGCTGTTTTTT | CARWRPRAGELFF
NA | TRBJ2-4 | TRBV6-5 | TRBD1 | TGTGCCAGCAGTCGCCTGGGACAGGGGGGAAACATTCAGTACTTC | CASSRLGQGGNIQYF
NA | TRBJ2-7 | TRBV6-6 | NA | TGTGCCAGCAGTTGGGAAGGGAAGAACGAGCAGTACTTC | CASSWEGKNEQYF
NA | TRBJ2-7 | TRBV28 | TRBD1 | TGTGCCAGCCACTCGACAGGGCGCTACGAGCAGTACTTC | CASHSTGRYEQYF
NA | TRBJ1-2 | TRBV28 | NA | TGTGCCAGCAGAGGACCACCCTCGAGAGATTATGGCTACACCTTC | CASRGPPSRDYGYTF
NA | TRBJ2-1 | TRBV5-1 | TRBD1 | TGCGCCAGCAGCTTGGGACAGGGGGCCTACAATGAGCAGTTCTTC | CASSLGQGAYNEQFF
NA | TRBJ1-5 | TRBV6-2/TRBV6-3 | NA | TGTGCCAGCAGTTACCCTCCCGTGGGTAACAATCAGCCCCAGCATTTT | CASSYPPVGNNQPQHF
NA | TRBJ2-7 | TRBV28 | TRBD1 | TGTGCCAGCAGCGTCCCCCCCGGGACAGTTGTTACATACGAGCAGTACTTC | CASSVPPGTVVTYEQYF
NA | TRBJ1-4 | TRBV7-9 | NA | TGTGCCAGCAGCTTAGTCGGGGAGGGAGATGAAAAACTGTTTTTT | CASSLVGEGDEKLFF
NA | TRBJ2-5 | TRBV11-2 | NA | TGTGCCAGCAGTCCCGGTCAGGGCCAAGAGACCCAGTACTTC | CASSPGQGQETQYF
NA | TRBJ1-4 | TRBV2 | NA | TGTGCCAGCAGTGAAAACTTCGGACAAAAACTGTTTTTT | CASSENFGQKLFF
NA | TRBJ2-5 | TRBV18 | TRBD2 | TGTGCCAGCTCACCAAGTCTAGCGGGGCTCTCCAAAGAGACCCAGTACTTC | CASSPSLAGLSKETQYF
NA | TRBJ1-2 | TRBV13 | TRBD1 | TGTGCCAGCAGCCCCGCCGGGACAGGGGGTCCCTATGGCTACACCTTC | CASSPAGTGGPYGYTF
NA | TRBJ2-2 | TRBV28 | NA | TGTGCCAGCAGTTTTTTGGGGGAGCTGTTTTTT | CASSFLGELFF
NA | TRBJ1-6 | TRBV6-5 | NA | TGTGCCAGCAGTTACGACCAGGGCAATTCACCCCTCCACTTT | CASSYDQGNSPLHF
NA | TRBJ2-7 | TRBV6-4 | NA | TGTGCCAGCAGTGAGGGACTCGCTACCAAACCTTTGGGAGAGCAGTACTTC | CASSEGLATKPLGEQYF
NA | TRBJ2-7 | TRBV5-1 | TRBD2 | TGCGCCAGCAGCCCGGGACTAGCGGGGGGGCCTAGCGAGCAGTACTTC | CASSPGLAGGPSEQYF
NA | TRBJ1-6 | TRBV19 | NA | TGTGCCAGTAGTTTCCTAACGGGACGGGGCTCACCCCTCCACTTT | CASSFLTGRGSPLHF
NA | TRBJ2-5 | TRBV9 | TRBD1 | TGTGCCAGCAGCGTAACAGGGGGCCACCAAGAGACCCAGTACTTC | CASSVTGGHQETQYF
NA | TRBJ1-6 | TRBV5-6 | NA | TGTGCCAGCAGCTCCATGGGGGCTCAGAATTCACCCCTCCACTTT | CASSSMGAQNSPLHF
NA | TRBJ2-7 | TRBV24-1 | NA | TGTGCCACCAGTGATTTGCCAAGGCGTAGGTGCTACGAGCAGTACTTC | CATSDLPRRRCYEQYF
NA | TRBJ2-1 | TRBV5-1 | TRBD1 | TGCGCCAGCAGTGAAGGGACAGGGGGATACAATGAGCAGTTCTTC | CASSEGTGGYNEQFF
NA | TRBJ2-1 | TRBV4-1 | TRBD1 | TGCGCCAGCAGCCAATTACTCAGGGGGCCCCACCTTTACAATGAGCAGTTCTTC | CASSQLLRGPHLYNEQFF
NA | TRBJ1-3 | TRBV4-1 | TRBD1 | TGCGCCAGCAGCCAAGATGGGACAGGGGGCGTCGGAAACACCATATATTTT | CASSQDGTGGVGNTIYF
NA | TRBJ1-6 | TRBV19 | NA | TGTGCCAGTAGTATTGAAAACCGCCCCTATTCACCCCTCCACTTT | CASSIENRPYSPLHF
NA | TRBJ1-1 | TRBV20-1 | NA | TGCAGTGCTAGTGGCGCCATGAACACTGAAGCTTTCTTT | CSASGAMNTEAFF
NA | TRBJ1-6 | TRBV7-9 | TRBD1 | TGTGCCAGCAGCTTGGACCAGACAGGGTTCAATTCACCCCTCCACTTT | CASSLDQTGFNSPLHF
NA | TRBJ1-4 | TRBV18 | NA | TGTGCCAGCTCACCCAACGGGGGAGATGAAAAACTGTTTTTT | CASSPNGGDEKLFF
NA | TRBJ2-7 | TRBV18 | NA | TGTGCCAGCTCACCACCTTGGGGGAGACCTGGCGAGCAGTACTTC | CASSPPWGRPGEQYF
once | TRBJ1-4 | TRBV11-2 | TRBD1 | TGTGCCAGCAGCTTAAGGGACAGGGGTGGAGAAAAACTGTTTTTT | CASSLRDRGGEKLFF
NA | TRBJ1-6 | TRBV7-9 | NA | TGTGCCAGCAGCTCCGAGAGCTCCTATAATTCACCCCTCCACTTT | CASSSESSYNSPLHF
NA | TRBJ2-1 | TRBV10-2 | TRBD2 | TGCGCCAGCAGTGGAGGGACTAGCGGGGGGGTCTCCTACAATGAGCAGTTCTTC | CASSGGTSGGVSYNEQFF
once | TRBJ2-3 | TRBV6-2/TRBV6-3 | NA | TGTGCCAGCAGTTATTGGAGTGGTACGCAGTATTTT | CASSYWSGTQYF
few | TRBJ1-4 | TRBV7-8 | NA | TGTGCCAGCACCGATTACAGTCCTTCCTTGGGGAATGAAAAACTGTTTTTT | CASTDYSPSLGNEKLFF
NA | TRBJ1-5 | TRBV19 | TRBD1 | TGTGCCAGTACTACCGACAGGGGCAAGCCCCAGCATTTT | CASTTDRGKPQHF
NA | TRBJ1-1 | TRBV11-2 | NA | TGTGCCAGCAGCTCCCCTGACAGGAGGGCTTTCTTT | CASSSPDRRAFF
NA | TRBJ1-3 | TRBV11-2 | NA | TGTGCCAGCAGCTTAACCGGGGATGCTGGAAACACCATATATTTT | CASSLTGDAGNTIYF